The clone carrying this T cell receptor (beta chain) was observed a single time. Antigen: not known. This sample is drawn from a study of CD8 T cells in Susac syndrome. Findings and limits, study-wide: Regarding the TCR sequencing and HLA analysis, the study admitted that a relatively small number of individuals were involved.

Random hexamers were used to reverse transcribe an amount of roughly 0.45 to 1 ug RNA. TCRdb processed the immunoSEQ multiplex PCR reads anew with MiXCR; each CDR3 protein has one entry. The profile shows some 63,000 distinct CDR3 sequences, roughly 94% of them singletons. TEMRA cells underwent FACS enrichment and CD8+ and CD4+ T cells underwent negative isolation. Germline loops: CDR1 SEHNR, CDR2 FQNEAQ (reference sequence). CDR3 length: 16 residues. The V gene end was trimmed by 1 base and the J gene end by 9 bases; junction bases not matched to a gene: 12. Material: CD8+ T cells from PBMCs. The sequence was collected from a human donor with multiple sclerosis. The chain links TRBV7-9 to TRBJ2-4; 7 nucleotides agree with TRBD2. The DNA of the CDR3 is TGTGCCAGCAGCTTAGAGTGGGACTATTCAAGTGGCATTCAGTACTTC. Its protein product is CASSLEWDYSSGIQYF.